The next 23 T cell receptor beta chains were all read from a single sample in a study of blood T cell repertoires in COVID-19. TCRdb keeps only in-frame clones here, not all; method: immunoSEQ multiplex PCR. Of approximately 21,000 clones listed, approximately 86% were seen once; the top ten hold 15% to 20%. Sequenced: peripheral blood. The source is a human donor with acute or convalescent COVID-19. The donor label of this sample is uncertain.

A word on this clone: The sample contains more than one DNA sequence encoding this CDR3. The V gene is TRBV5-1, the J gene TRBJ2-5; tentative D call: TRBD2 (7 bases). V was pared by 5 bases and J by 2 bases, with 10 bases between. This CDR3 region has 13 residues. CDR1 SGHRS and CDR2 YFSETQ come from the germline V gene. CDR3 in DNA: TGCGCCAGCAGGGAGGGGGGGCAAGAGACCCAGTACTTC. Its protein is CASREGGQETQYF.

The V call is TRBV4-1, the J call TRBJ1-1; no reliable D call. V was pared by 0 bases and J by 0 bases, with 8 bases between. Germline loops: CDR1 MGHRA, CDR2 YSYEKL. There are 15 residues in the CDR3. The chain's CDR3 is CASSQDDEMNTEAFF. The CDR3 DNA reads TGCGCCAGCAGCCAAGACGATGAGATGAACACTGAAGCTTTCTTT.

This sequence joins TRBV29-1 and TRBJ2-2, with D maybe TRBD1 (6 bases). The V gene lost 7 bases and the J gene lost 7 bases, with 16 bases spanning the gap. The CDR3 has 13 residues. Per germline, CDR1 SQVTM and CDR2 ANQGSEA. CDR3 DNA sequence: TGCAGCGGCCGACAGGTACCGAGCGGGGAGCTGTTTTTT. Translation gives CSGRQVPSGELFF.

This clone has more than one count but fewer than ten. The chain is built from TRBV12-5 and TRBJ2-1, with 9 nucleotides matching TRBD1. CDR1 LGHNT and CDR2 FRNRAP come from the germline V gene. This CDR3 has 17 residues. V lost 1 base and J lost 7; bases outside the gene matches: 11. DNA for the CDR3: TGTGCTAGTGGTTTGGGGATCCCGGGACAGGGTAATAATGAGCAGTTCTTC. Its translation is CASGLGIPGQGNNEQFF.

This chain joins TRBV27 and TRBJ2-7; tentatively, D is TRBD1 (6 bases). There are 13 residues in the CDR3. V lost 8 bases and J lost 2, with 13 bases in between. CDR1 is MNHEY and CDR2 is SMNVEV in the germline V gene (reference sequence). The CDR3 bases are TGTGCCAGCTTTGATACAGGGACCTACGAGCAGTACTTC. Translated: CASFDTGTYEQYF.

The V call is TRBV7-8, the J call TRBJ1-5; 8 nucleotides agree with TRBD1. The CDR3 covers 14 residues. J was trimmed by 7 bases and V by 5 bases; bases with no gene match: 7. Germline V lookup: CDR1 SGHVS, CDR2 FQNEAQ. Here the CDR3 DNA reads TGTGCCAGCAGCACCGGACAGGGAGGGCAGCCCCAGCATTTT. Protein: CASSTGQGGQPQHF.

This clone has only a few counts. The V and J genes are TRBV5-4 and TRBJ2-7; a weak D match, TRBD1 (6 bases). V lost 4 bases, J lost 3 bases, and 14 bases lay in between. The germline CDR1 and CDR2 sequences are SGHNT and YYREEE (reference sequence). This CDR3 has 14 residues. The CDR3 protein is CASSLGTNLYEQYF. CDR3 DNA: TGTGCCAGCAGCCTCGGGACAAATCTCTACGAGCAGTACTTC.

This sequence joins TRBV5-5 and TRBJ2-3; 8 bases map to TRBD2. CDR1 is SGHKS and CDR2 is YYEKEE in the germline V gene (reference sequence). The CDR3 is 15 amino acids. V gave up 2 bases and J gave up 4 bases; unmatched junction bases: 6. The CDR3: CASSFWTSMADTQYF. The CDR3, as DNA: TGTGCCAGCAGCTTTTGGACTAGCATGGCAGATACGCAGTATTTT.

This clone was found once. This chain links TRBV5-6 with TRBJ2-5; D perhaps matches TRBD2 (6 bases). Trimming took off 0 bases at V and 2 bases at J, with 8 bases between the two ends. CDR1 and CDR2 from the germline V gene are SGHDT and YYEEEE. The CDR3 extends over 14 amino acids. CDR3 protein: CASSLVGTQETQYF. In DNA, the CDR3 is TGTGCCAGCAGCTTGGTAGGGACTCAAGAGACCCAGTACTTC.

The V call is TRBV3-1 (or the pseudogene TRBV3-2), the J call TRBJ1-5, with 8 bases that match TRBD1. Germline trimming cut 4 bases from V and 2 bases from J; bases unmatched to any gene: 10. The germline V gene has CDR1 LGHDT and CDR2 YNNKEL (reference sequence). This CDR3 has 17 amino acids. CDR3 loop: CASSPTQGAGGNQPQHF. DNA of the CDR3: TGTGCCAGCAGCCCAACCCAGGGGGCCGGGGGCAATCAGCCCCAGCATTTT.

This chain connects TRBV7-2 to TRBJ2-1, with TRBD2 identical over 8 bases. This CDR3 comprises 15 residues. Germline trimming cut 3 bases from V and 4 bases from J; bases unmatched to any gene: 5. Per germline, CDR1 SGHTA and CDR2 FQGNSA. Here the CDR3 reads CASSFSGSSYNEQFF. The DNA of the CDR3 is TGTGCCAGCAGCTTCAGCGGGAGCAGTTACAATGAGCAGTTCTTC.

This sequence joins TRBV7-2 and TRBJ2-3; TRBD2 might be the D (6 bases). V was shortened by 6 bases and J by 0 bases, with 7 bases between the two germline ends. This CDR3 contains 13 residues. Germline V CDR1 and CDR2: SGHTA, FQGNSA. CDR3 loop: CASREGSTDTQYF. In DNA, the CDR3 is TGTGCCAGCAGGGAGGGAAGCACAGATACGCAGTATTTT.

The rearrangement uses TRBV9 and TRBJ2-1, with 7 positions matching TRBD1. The length of the CDR3 is 15 residues. Germline V gene lookup returns CDR1 SGDLS and CDR2 YYNGEE. The J segment lost 9 bases and the V segment lost 4 bases, leaving 13 bases of the junction unmatched. For the CDR3, the DNA is TGTGCCAGCAGCACACAAAATCACAGGGGCAGTGAGCAGTTCTTC. It codes for CASSTQNHRGSEQFF.

This CDR3 reads CASSIEGGRNNEQFF. The CDR3 DNA follows: TGTGCCAGTAGTATAGAAGGCGGGAGAAACAATGAGCAGTTCTTC. V usage is TRBV19 and J usage is TRBJ2-1; TRBD2 aligns across 7 bases. The V segment lost 0 bases and the J segment 5 bases; nucleotides outside the gene matches: 4. Germline CDR1 is LNHDA and CDR2 is SQIVND (reference sequence). This CDR3 contains 15 residues.

V gene TRBV4-2 combines with J gene TRBJ2-1; 8 bases agree with TRBD1. CDR3 length: 15 residues. Unmatched junction bases numbered 7, after V lost 4 bases and J lost 5 bases. Germline loops: CDR1 LGHNA, CDR2 YNFKEQ. Written as DNA, the CDR3 is TGTGCCAGCAGCCTCCGGACAGGGAGCCACAATGAGCAGTTCTTC. Its protein product is CASSLRTGSHNEQFF.

This clone was seen a single time. The chain employs TRBV3-1 (or the pseudogene TRBV3-2) and TRBJ1-2; 10 positions agree with TRBD1. This CDR3 comprises 16 residues. After removal of 4 bases from V and 8 bases from J, the junction contained 13 bases not matched to a gene. Germline lookup yields CDR1 LGHDT and CDR2 YNNKEL (reference sequence). The CDR3 loop reads CASSRADRGDSIGYTF. In DNA form, the CDR3 reads TGTGCCAGCAGCCGGGCGGACAGGGGGGATTCGATCGGCTACACCTTC.

CDR3 loop: CASSPLSLNQPQHF. As DNA, the CDR3 is TGTGCCAGTAGTCCGTTATCCCTCAATCAGCCCCAGCATTTT. The chain recombines TRBV19 with TRBJ1-5; D is uncertain. The germline V and J ends were trimmed by 5 bases and 3 bases, with 11 bases remaining between them. The CDR3 length is 14 residues. Looked up from germline, CDR1 is LNHDA and CDR2 is SQIVND (reference sequence).

This clone appeared once. J is TRBJ2-7 and V is TRBV5-6, with 10 bases identical to TRBD2. CDR1 SGHDT and CDR2 YYEEEE come from the germline V gene. The CDR3 is 14 amino acids. V gave up 4 bases and J gave up 5 bases; unmatched junction bases: 6. The CDR3 reads CASSAGLAFHEQYF. The CDR3, as DNA: TGTGCCAGCAGCGCGGGACTAGCGTTCCACGAGCAGTACTTC.

The chain has TRBV6-2 or TRBV6-3 and TRBJ1-6, with 7 bases identical to TRBD1. J gave up 7 bases and V 6 bases, and 6 bases lay outside the gene matches. The CDR3 runs 14 residues. Germline CDR1 MNHEY, CDR2 SVGEGT. The DNA for the CDR3 is TGTGCCAGCAGCCGACAGGGCACAAATTCACCCCTCCACTTT. The encoded protein is CASSRQGTNSPLHF.

This clone came up once. V is TRBV7-9 and J is TRBJ1-6; D gene unclear. CDR3 length equals 15 residues. Germline-derived CDR1 and CDR2 are SEHNR and FQNEAQ (reference sequence). V lost 7 bases, J lost 9 bases, and 19 bases lay in between. This CDR3 is CASTRGGNVGSPLHF. The CDR3 DNA is TGTGCCAGCACGCGGGGAGGGAATGTCGGTTCACCCCTCCACTTT. Together with reference TRBV7-9 and TRBJ1-6, the CDR3 gives the full variable domain: DTGVSQNPRHKITKRGQNVTFRCDPISEHNRLYWYRQTLGQGPEFLTYFQNEAQLEKSRLLSDRFSAERPKGSFSTLEIQRTEQGDSAMYLCASTRGGNVGSPLHFGNGTRLTVT.

V usage is TRBV9 and J usage is TRBJ2-1, with D unresolved. The CDR3 has 13 amino acids. V shed 0 bases and J shed 4 bases, with 5 bases lying between them. Per the germline V gene, CDR1 is SGDLS and CDR2 is YYNGEE. The CDR3 is CASSVARYNEQFF. The DNA for the CDR3 is TGTGCCAGCAGCGTAGCCAGGTACAATGAGCAGTTCTTC.

The chain joins TRBV2 to TRBJ1-1; D remains unclear. V lost 5 bases, J lost 8 bases, and 12 bases lay in between. The CDR3 totals 12 residues. Germline assignment: CDR1 SNHLY and CDR2 FYNNEI. The chain's CDR3 is CASSRNYFEAFF. The CDR3, as DNA: TGTGCCAGCAGTAGGAACTACTTCGAAGCTTTCTTT. The full variable domain, completed using reference TRBV2 and TRBJ1-1, is EPEVTQTPSHQVTQMGQEVILRCVPISNHLYFYWYRQILGQKVEFLVSFYNNEISEKSEIFDDQFSVERPDGSNFTLKIRSTKLEDSAMYFCASSRNYFEAFFGQGTRLTVV.

The chain combines TRBV5-4 with TRBJ2-5; unclear D gene. V gave up 3 bases and J gave up 5 bases, with 14 bases separating them. The CDR3 sequence is 14 residues long. CDR1 is SGHNT and CDR2 is YYREEE in the germline V gene (reference sequence). The CDR3 DNA is TGTGCCAGCAGCTCGGAATCGCGAGCGGAGACCCAGTACTTC. Its translation: CASSSESRAETQYF.